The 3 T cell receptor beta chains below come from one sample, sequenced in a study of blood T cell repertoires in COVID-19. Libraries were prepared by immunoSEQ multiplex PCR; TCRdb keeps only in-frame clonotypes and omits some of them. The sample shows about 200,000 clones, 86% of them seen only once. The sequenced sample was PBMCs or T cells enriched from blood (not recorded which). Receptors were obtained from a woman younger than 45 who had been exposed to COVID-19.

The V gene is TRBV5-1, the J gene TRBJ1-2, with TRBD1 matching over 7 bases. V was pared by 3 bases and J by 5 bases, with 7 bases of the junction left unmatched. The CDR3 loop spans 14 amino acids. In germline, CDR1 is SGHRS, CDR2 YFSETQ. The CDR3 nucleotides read TGCGCCAGCAGCTACGGGACAGCGATTTATGGCTACACCTTC. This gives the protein CASSYGTAIYGYTF.

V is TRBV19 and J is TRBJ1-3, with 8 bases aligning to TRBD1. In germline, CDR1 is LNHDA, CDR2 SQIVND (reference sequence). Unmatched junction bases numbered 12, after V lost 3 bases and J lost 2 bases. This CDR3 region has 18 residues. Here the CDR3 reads CASSIGTGTGYPGNTIYF. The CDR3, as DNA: TGTGCCAGTAGTATCGGGACTGGGACAGGTTATCCTGGAAACACCATATATTTT.

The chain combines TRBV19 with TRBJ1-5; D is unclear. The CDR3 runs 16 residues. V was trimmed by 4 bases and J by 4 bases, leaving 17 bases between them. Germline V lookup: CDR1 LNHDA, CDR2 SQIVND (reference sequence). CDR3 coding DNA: TGTGCCAGTAGTACCCGGCGGGGATTACCGAATCAGCCCCAGCATTTT. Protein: CASSTRRGLPNQPQHF. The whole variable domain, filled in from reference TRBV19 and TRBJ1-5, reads DGGITQSPKYLFRKEGQNVTLSCEQNLNHDAMYWYRQDPGQGLRLIYYSQIVNDFQKGDIAEGYSVSREKKESFPLTVTSAQKNPTAFYLCASSTRRGLPNQPQHFGDGTRLSIL.